This record covers a single T cell receptor beta chain. The antigen remains unidentified. Germline V lookup: CDR1 MNHNY, CDR2 SVGAGI (reference sequence). The CDR3 spans 14 residues. V dropped 7 bases and J dropped 2; count of bases not matched to a gene: 8. Use of 60 Vbeta and 13 Jbeta primers characterized the PCR. Method: immunoSEQ multiplex PCR; TCRdb's copy keeps in-frame clones and lacks some. In total, the table holds roughly 50,000 clones. This record comes from a study of cytomegalovirus exposure and HLA in healthy donors. Study in general: Drawn from HLA-typed donors, around 85 million unique TCRs were held in an early data release. Study-level findings and limits: An analysis done earlier found most TCR beta V segments productive about 87% or about 30% of the time.

The chain is built from TRBV6-6 and TRBJ2-7; 7 bases fit TRBD1. Specimen: PBMCs. The clonotype was recovered from a woman in her thirties or forties in good health and CMV-seronegative. CDR3 bases: TGTGCCAGCACCCCCTCCGGGACAGCCTACGAGCAGTACTTC. Translating gives CASTPSGTAYEQYF.